Presented here are 19 T cell receptor beta chains from one specimen sequenced in a study of T cell responses to AZD1222 COVID-19 vaccine (dated by TCRdb to the early 2020s). This sample's time point label indicates: baseline before first vaccination. Receptors were amplified or captured by the immunoSEQ multiplex PCR assay. The clones in this table, taken by TCRdb from immuneACCESS, are in-frame only. Not every clone is retained; where verified, under half of the shortfall comes from an unresolved V gene, and the cause of the rest is unknown. This sample is represented by some 130,000 clones; 80% to 95% of them were singletons. In total, the top ten clones hold roughly 3.1% of the sample. The material was peripheral blood, obtained on day 0 of AZD1222 vaccination. Every receptor here comes from an adult in good health.

The chain joins TRBV30 to TRBJ1-1; D call uncertain. V lost 1 base and J 6 bases, leaving 12 bases between the germline ends. CDR1 is GTSNPN, CDR2 SVGIG, per germline (reference sequence). This CDR3 is 13 amino acids long. CDR3 sequence (DNA): TGTGCCTGGAGTGGGGTCAGGAAATCTGAAGCTTTCTTT. Translated, it gives CAWSGVRKSEAFF.

The gene calls are TRBV14 and TRBJ1-5, with D uncertain. This CDR3 spans 12 amino acids. The ends were cut back, 4 bases at V and 5 bases at J, with 6 bases in the middle. The germline CDR1 and CDR2 sequences are SGHDN and FVKESK. The CDR3 protein is CASSLWDQPQHF. DNA for the CDR3: TGTGCCAGCAGCCTCTGGGATCAGCCCCAGCATTTT.

The chain recombines TRBV7-6 with TRBJ2-7, with a tentative D call TRBD2 (6 bases). The CDR3 extends over 15 amino acids. V gave up 1 base and J gave up 3 bases, with 13 bases separating them. In germline, CDR1 is SGHVS, CDR2 FNYEAQ. CDR3 sequence: CASSLEDTGVYEQYF. CDR3 nucleotide sequence: TGTGCCAGCAGCTTAGAGGACACGGGAGTCTACGAGCAGTACTTC. Based on the CDR3 plus reference TRBV7-6 and TRBJ2-7, the full variable domain is GAGVSQSPRYKVTKRGQDVALRCDPISGHVSLYWYRQALGQGPEFLTYFNYEAQQDKSGLPNDRFSAERPEGSISTLTIQRTEQRDSAMYRCASSLEDTGVYEQYFGPGTRLTVT.

The chain uses TRBV10-3 and TRBJ2-2; TRBD1 agrees at 8 bases. This CDR3 has 15 residues. Germline V CDR1 and CDR2: ENHRY, SYGVKD. The V segment lost 6 bases and the J segment 5 bases; nucleotides outside the gene matches: 8. The CDR3 nucleotides read TGTGCCATCAGACGCGGGACAGGAGGAACCGGGGAGCTGTTTTTT. Protein sequence: CAIRRGTGGTGELFF.

This rearrangement joins TRBV5-1 to TRBJ2-7; D possibly corresponds to TRBD2 (5 bases). The germline V gene has CDR1 SGHRS and CDR2 YFSETQ. The length of the CDR3 is 15 residues. Trimming took 4 bases from V and 0 from J, leaving 14 bases between them. The CDR3 nucleotides are TGCGCCAGCAGCAGCTTTAGCGTTAGCTCCTACGAGCAGTACTTC. It codes for CASSSFSVSSYEQYF.

The J gene is TRBJ2-1, the V gene TRBV11-3, with D perhaps matching TRBD2 (6 bases). Germline CDR1 SGHNT, CDR2 YENEEA. CDR3 length: 14 amino acids. V was cut by 5 bases and J by 8 bases, with 16 bases left in between. In nucleotides, the CDR3 is TGTGCCAGCAGCCCTAAGACTAGTCAGCATGAGCAGTTCTTC. It encodes CASSPKTSQHEQFF. Full variable domain (rest looked up from reference TRBV11-3 and TRBJ2-1): EAGVVQSPRYKIIEKKQPVAFWCNPISGHNTLYWYLQNLGQGPELLIRYENEEAVDDSQLPKDRFSAERLKGVDSTLKIQPAELGDSAVYLCASSPKTSQHEQFFGPGTRLTVL.

This clone appeared once. This chain's CDR3 is CASSLGLAGVKAKNIQYF. Here the CDR3 DNA reads TGTGCCAGCAGCCTGGGACTAGCGGGAGTAAAGGCCAAAAACATTCAGTACTTC. The rearrangement joins TRBV28 to TRBJ2-4, with 14 positions matching TRBD2. The CDR3 is made up of 18 amino acids. The junction had 8 bases not matched to a gene; V was cut back by 6 bases and J by 1 base. Germline V CDR1 and CDR2: MDHEN, SYDVKM.

This sequence joins TRBV10-1 and TRBJ2-2; TRBD2 matches at 8 bases. This CDR3 contains 17 residues. V trimming: 2 bases; J trimming: 7 bases; junction bases outside the gene matches: 12. Germline V CDR1 and CDR2: WNHNN, SYGVQD (reference sequence). CDR3 in DNA: TGCGCCAGCAGTGAGGCCCCGGCTGGACTAGCCATCGGGGAGCTGTTTTTT. This translates into CASSEAPAGLAIGELFF.

This CDR3 reads CATSRVRSGRRSNEQFF. In DNA form, the CDR3 reads TGTGCCACCAGCAGAGTTCGGAGCGGGAGGAGGAGCAATGAGCAGTTCTTC. The V and J genes are TRBV15 and TRBJ2-1, with TRBD2 matching over 9 bases. Germline trimming cut 1 base from V and 6 bases from J; bases unmatched to any gene: 10. This CDR3 spans 17 amino acids. Germline values: CDR1 LNHNV, CDR2 YYDKDF (reference sequence).

CDR3: CASTVLGVREGYGYTF. The CDR3, as DNA: TGTGCCAGCACGGTCCTAGGGGTACGTGAAGGCTATGGCTACACCTTC. The chain couples TRBV2 to TRBJ1-2; perhaps TRBD1 as D (5 bases). CDR1 and CDR2 (germline): SNHLY, FYNNEI. The V end was cut by 7 bases, the J end by 4 bases, with 22 bases between. The CDR3 has 16 residues.

V gene TRBV7-9 combines with J gene TRBJ2-7; perhaps TRBD1 as D (6 bases). CDR1 and CDR2 from the germline V gene are SEHNR and FQNEAQ (reference sequence). With 5 bases removed from V and 2 bases from J, the gap between germline ends came to 13 bases. The CDR3 runs 14 residues. DNA of the CDR3: TGTGCCAGCAGCCACGGGGACAAGCCCTACGAGCAGTACTTC. Amino acids: CASSHGDKPYEQYF.

V gene TRBV5-6 combines with J gene TRBJ1-1, with unresolved D. Germline-derived CDR1 and CDR2 are SGHDT and YYEEEE. V was clipped by 2 bases and J by 0 bases, with 11 bases between them. The CDR3 spans 15 residues. As DNA, the CDR3 is TGTGCCAGCAGCTTAATCCCGCAGATGAACACTGAAGCTTTCTTT. Translating it yields CASSLIPQMNTEAFF. The whole variable domain, filled in from reference TRBV5-6 and TRBJ1-1, reads DAGVTQSPTHLIKTRGQQVTLRCSPKSGHDTVSWYQQALGQGPQFIFQYYEEEERQRGNFPDRFSGHQFPNYSSELNVNALLLGDSALYLCASSLIPQMNTEAFFGQGTRLTVV.

The V and J genes are TRBV18 and TRBJ2-3, with 8 bases lining up with TRBD2. Germline values: CDR1 KGHSH, CDR2 LQKENI. The junction had 4 bases not matched to a gene; V was cut back by 0 bases and J by 5 bases. The CDR3 runs to 15 residues. The CDR3 is CASSPPSGTVDTQYF. In DNA, the CDR3 is TGTGCCAGCTCACCACCTAGCGGGACTGTAGATACGCAGTATTTT.

This sequence joins TRBV12-5 and TRBJ2-7, with D perhaps TRBD2 (6 bases). Looked up from germline, CDR1 is LGHNT and CDR2 is FRNRAP. V lost 2 bases and J lost 13, with 12 bases in between. This CDR3 region has 11 residues. The DNA for the CDR3 is TGTGCTAGTGGTTTGATCGGGACTCAATACTTC. This gives the protein CASGLIGTQYF.

V usage is TRBV6-2 or TRBV6-3 and J usage is TRBJ1-1, with D tentatively TRBD1 (5 bases). The CDR3 is made up of 14 amino acids. Looked up from germline, CDR1 is MNHEY and CDR2 is SVGEGT. V lost 2 bases to trimming and J lost 4 bases, with 11 bases between them. This CDR3 reads CASSYASGGTEAFF. CDR3 sequence (DNA): TGTGCCAGCAGTTACGCTTCGGGGGGCACTGAAGCTTTCTTT.

The V gene is TRBV5-8, the J gene TRBJ2-3, with 8 bases lining up with TRBD1. Germline lookup yields CDR1 SGHTS and CDR2 YDEGEE. CDR3 length: 15 amino acids. The V gene end was trimmed by 2 bases and the J gene end by 3 bases; junction bases not matched to a gene: 5. CDR3 loop: CASSLWTGTTDTQYF. DNA for the CDR3: TGTGCCAGCAGCTTATGGACAGGGACGACAGATACGCAGTATTTT.

The J gene is TRBJ2-5, the V gene TRBV6-5; tentative D call: TRBD2 (7 bases). The germline gives CDR1 MNHEY, CDR2 SVGAGI. The V end lost 2 bases, the J end lost 5 bases, and 15 bases lay between the germline ends. The length of the CDR3 is 15 residues. Here the CDR3 DNA reads TGTGCCAGCAGTTACGGAGGGGGAGGGCTTGAGACCCAGTACTTC. This codes for CASSYGGGGLETQYF.

The V and J genes are TRBV12-5 and TRBJ1-1, with no clear D. The germline V gene encodes CDR1 LGHNT and CDR2 FRNRAP. With 0 bases removed from V and 4 bases from J, the gap between germline ends came to 12 bases. There are 15 residues in the CDR3. The CDR3 DNA sequence: TGTGCTAGTGGTTTGGTAACGGGAACCGGCACTGAAGCTTTCTTT. Protein sequence: CASGLVTGTGTEAFF. The full variable domain, completed using reference TRBV12-5 and TRBJ1-1, is DARVTQTPRHKVTEMGQEVTMRCQPILGHNTVFWYRQTMMQGLELLAYFRNRAPLDDSGMPKDRFSAEMPDATLATLKIQPSEPRDSAVYFCASGLVTGTGTEAFFGQGTRLTVV.

This chain uses TRBV29-1 with TRBJ2-7, with D maybe TRBD1 (6 bases). Germline lookup yields CDR1 SQVTM and CDR2 ANQGSEA. This CDR3 contains 13 residues. V was pared by 4 bases and J by 0 bases, with 10 bases between. Written as DNA, the CDR3 is TGCAGCGTTGGTCAGGACAGCTCCTACGAGCAGTACTTC. As protein: CSVGQDSSYEQYF.